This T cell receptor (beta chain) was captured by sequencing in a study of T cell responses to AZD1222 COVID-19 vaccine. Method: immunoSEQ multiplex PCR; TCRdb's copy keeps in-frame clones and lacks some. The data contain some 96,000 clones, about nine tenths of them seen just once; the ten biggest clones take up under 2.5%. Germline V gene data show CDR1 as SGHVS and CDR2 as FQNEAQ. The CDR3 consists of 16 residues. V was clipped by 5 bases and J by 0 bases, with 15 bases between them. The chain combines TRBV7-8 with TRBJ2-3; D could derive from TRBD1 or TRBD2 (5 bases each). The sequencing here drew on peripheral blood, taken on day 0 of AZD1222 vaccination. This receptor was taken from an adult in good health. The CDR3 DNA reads TGTGCCAGCAGCCCACGAAGGGGAGAGAGCACAGATACGCAGTATTTT. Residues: CASSPRRGESTDTQYF.